This T cell receptor beta chain is from a study of OX40 agonist ivuxolimab in advanced cancers. This table comes from immunoSEQ multiplex PCR, and its TCRdb copy is limited to in-frame clones, with some not included. This sample has 40,000 to 60,000 clones, with 85% to 95% found just once. Trimming removed 0 bases from V and 5 bases from J, with 7 bases in between. This CDR3 contains 13 residues. Looked up from germline, CDR1 is MGHRA and CDR2 is YSYEKL. The sequencing used CD4+ or CD8+ T cells sorted from blood, collected in a trial of the OX40 agonist ivuxolimab. This TCR was recovered from an adult with an advanced solid tumor such as melanoma, head and neck, liver or kidney cancer. The chain combines TRBV4-1 with TRBJ2-5, with D hard to call. This chain's CDR3 is CASSQDLEETQYF. The CDR3 DNA reads TGCGCCAGCAGCCAAGATCTTGAGGAGACCCAGTACTTC.